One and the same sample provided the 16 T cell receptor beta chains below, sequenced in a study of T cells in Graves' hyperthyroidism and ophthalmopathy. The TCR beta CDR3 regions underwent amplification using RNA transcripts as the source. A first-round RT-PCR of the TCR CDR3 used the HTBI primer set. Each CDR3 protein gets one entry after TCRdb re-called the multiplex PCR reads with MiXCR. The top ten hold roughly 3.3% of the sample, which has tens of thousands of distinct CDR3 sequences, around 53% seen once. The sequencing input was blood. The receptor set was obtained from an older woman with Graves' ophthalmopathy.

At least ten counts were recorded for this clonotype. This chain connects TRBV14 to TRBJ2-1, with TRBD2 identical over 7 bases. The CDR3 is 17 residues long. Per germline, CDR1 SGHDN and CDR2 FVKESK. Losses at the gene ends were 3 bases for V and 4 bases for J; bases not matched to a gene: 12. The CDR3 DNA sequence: TGTGCCAGCAGCCACCTAGCGGCCCAAAAGCATTACAATGAGCAGTTCTTC. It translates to CASSHLAAQKHYNEQFF. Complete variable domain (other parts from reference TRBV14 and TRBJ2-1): EAGVTQFPSHSVIEKGQTVTLRCDPISGHDNLYWYRRVMGKEIKFLLHFVKESKQDESGMPNNRFLAERTGGTYSTLKVQPAELEDSGVYFCASSHLAAQKHYNEQFFGPGTRLTVL.

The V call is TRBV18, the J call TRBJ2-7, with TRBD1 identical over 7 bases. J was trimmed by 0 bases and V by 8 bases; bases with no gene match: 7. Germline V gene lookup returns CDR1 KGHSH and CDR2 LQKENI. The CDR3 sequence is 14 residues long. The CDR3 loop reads CASAPDRNSYEQYF. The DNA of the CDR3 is TGTGCCAGCGCCCCGGACAGGAACTCCTACGAGCAGTACTTC.

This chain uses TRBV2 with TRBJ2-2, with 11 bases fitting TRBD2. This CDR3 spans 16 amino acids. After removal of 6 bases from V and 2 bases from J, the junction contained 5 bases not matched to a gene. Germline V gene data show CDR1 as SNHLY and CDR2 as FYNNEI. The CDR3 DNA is TGTGCCAGCAGCAATAGCGGGGGGGCCAACACCGGGGAGCTGTTTTTT. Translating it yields CASSNSGGANTGELFF.

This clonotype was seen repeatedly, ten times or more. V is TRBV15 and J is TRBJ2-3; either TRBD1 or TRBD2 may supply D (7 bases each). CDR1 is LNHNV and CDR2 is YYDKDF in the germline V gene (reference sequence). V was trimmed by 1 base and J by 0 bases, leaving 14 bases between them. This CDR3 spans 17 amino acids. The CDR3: CATSRGGGGSSTDTQYF. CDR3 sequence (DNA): TGTGCCACCAGCAGAGGGGGAGGGGGCTCTAGCACAGATACGCAGTATTTT.

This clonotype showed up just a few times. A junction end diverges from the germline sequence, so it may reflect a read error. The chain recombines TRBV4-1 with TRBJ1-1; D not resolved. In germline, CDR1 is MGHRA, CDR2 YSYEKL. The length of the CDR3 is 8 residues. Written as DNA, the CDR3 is TGCGCCAGCAGCCAAGATATCTTT. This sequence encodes CASSQDIF.

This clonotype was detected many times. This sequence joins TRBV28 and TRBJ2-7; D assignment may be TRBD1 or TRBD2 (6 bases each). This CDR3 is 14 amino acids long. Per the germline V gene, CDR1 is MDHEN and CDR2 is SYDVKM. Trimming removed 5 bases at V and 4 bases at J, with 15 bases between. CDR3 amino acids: CASSPDSGGYEQYF. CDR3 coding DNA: TGTGCCAGCAGTCCGGACAGTGGGGGGTACGAGCAGTACTTC.

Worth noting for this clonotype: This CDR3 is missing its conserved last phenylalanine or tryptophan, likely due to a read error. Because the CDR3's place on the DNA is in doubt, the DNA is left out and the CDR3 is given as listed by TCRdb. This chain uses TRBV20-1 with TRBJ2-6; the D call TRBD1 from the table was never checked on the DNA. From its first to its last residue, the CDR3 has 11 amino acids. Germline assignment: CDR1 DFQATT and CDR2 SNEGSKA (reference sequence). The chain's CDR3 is CSARDGDRGDT.

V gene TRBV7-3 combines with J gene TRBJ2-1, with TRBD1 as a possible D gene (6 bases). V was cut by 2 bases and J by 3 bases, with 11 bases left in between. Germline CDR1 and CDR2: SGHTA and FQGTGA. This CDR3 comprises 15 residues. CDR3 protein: CASSLQLGGYNEQFF. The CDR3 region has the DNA TGTGCCAGCAGCTTACAGTTAGGGGGCTACAATGAGCAGTTCTTC.

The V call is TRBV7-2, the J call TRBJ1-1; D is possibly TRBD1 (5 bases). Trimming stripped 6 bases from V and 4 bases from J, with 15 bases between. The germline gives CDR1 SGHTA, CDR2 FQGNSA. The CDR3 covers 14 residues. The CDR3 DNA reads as TGTGCCAGCAGTTTCATTTTCGGGGGCACTGAAGCTTTCTTT. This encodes CASSFIFGGTEAFF.

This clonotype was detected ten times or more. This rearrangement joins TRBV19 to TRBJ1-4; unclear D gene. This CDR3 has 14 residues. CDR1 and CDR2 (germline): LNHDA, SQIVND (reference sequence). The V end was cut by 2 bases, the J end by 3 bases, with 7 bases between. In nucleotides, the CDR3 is TGTGCCAGTAGTATAAGCTCGTCTAATGAAAAACTGTTTTTT. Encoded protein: CASSISSSNEKLFF.

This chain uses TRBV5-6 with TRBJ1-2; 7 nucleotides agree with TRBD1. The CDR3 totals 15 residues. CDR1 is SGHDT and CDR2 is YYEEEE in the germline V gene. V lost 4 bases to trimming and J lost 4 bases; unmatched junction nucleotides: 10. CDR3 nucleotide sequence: TGTGCCAGCAGCCGGGGCGGGACAGCCGGCTATGGCTACACCTTC. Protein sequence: CASSRGGTAGYGYTF. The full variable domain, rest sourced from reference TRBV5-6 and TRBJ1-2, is DAGVTQSPTHLIKTRGQQVTLRCSPKSGHDTVSWYQQALGQGPQFIFQYYEEEERQRGNFPDRFSGHQFPNYSSELNVNALLLGDSALYLCASSRGGTAGYGYTFGSGTRLTVV.

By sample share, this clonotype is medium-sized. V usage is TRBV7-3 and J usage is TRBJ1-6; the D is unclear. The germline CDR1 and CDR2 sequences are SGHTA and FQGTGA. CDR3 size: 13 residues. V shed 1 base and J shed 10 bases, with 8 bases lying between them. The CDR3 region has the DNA TGTGCCAGCAGCTTAAGTGCTAACTCACCCCTCCACTTT. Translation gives CASSLSANSPLHF.

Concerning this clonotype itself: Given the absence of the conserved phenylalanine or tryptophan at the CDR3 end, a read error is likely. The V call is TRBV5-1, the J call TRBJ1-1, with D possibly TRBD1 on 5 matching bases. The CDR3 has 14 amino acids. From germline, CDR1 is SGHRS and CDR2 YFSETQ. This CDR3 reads CASSLRQGLTKAFC. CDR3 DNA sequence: TGCGCCAGCAGCTTGAGGCAGGGACTCACTAAAGCTTTCTGT.

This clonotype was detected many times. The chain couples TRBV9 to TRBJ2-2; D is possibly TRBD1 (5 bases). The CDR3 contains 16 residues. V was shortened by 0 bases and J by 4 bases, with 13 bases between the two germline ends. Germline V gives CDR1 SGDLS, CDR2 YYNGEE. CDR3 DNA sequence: TGTGCCAGCAGCGTAGGTCCAGGGCGGTCCACCGGGGAGCTGTTTTTT. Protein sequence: CASSVGPGRSTGELFF.

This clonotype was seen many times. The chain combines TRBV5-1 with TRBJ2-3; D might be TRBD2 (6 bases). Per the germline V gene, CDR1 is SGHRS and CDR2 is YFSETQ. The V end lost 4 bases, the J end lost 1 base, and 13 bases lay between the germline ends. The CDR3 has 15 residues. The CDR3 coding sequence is TGCGCCAGCAGCCCCGCTAGCGATCGCACAGATACGCAGTATTTT. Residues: CASSPASDRTDTQYF. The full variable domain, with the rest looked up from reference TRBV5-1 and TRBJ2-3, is KAGVTQTPRYLIKTRGQQVTLSCSPISGHRSVSWYQQTPGQGLQFLFEYFSETQRNKGNFPGRFSGRQFSNSRSEMNVSTLELGDSALYLCASSPASDRTDTQYFGPGTRLTVL.

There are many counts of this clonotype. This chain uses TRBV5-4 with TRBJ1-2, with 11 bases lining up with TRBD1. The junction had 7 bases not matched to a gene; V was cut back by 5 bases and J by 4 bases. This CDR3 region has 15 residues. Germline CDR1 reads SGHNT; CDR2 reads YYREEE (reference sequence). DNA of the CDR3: TGTGCCAGCAGGACCGGGACAGGGGGACGCTATGGCTACACCTTC. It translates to CASRTGTGGRYGYTF.